This record concerns one T cell receptor beta chain sequence. This record belongs to a study of blood T cell repertoires in COVID-19. Study context: Samples came from the United States, Italy and Spain, spanning acute and convalescent COVID-19.

Sequenced by immunoSEQ multiplex PCR; TCRdb stores in-frame clones only, minus some. This sample has nearly 250,000 clones; 80% to 90% occur once, and the top ten carry around 0.87%. Clinical history as reported by participants underpinned cohort assignment. There are 16 residues in the CDR3. V was pared by 1 base and J by 4 bases, with 6 bases of the junction left unmatched. From germline, CDR1 is SGHVS and CDR2 FNYEAQ. This chain links TRBV7-6 with TRBJ2-1, with 8 bases matching TRBD1. This sequence was found in a man in his fifties or sixties who had been exposed to COVID-19. The source material was PBMCs or T cells enriched from blood (not recorded which). In DNA form, the CDR3 reads TGTGCCAGCAGCTTAGTTACCAGGGGGCCATACAATGAGCAGTTCTTC. As protein: CASSLVTRGPYNEQFF.